The 10 T cell receptor beta chains below all came from one sample that was sequenced in a study of blood T cell dynamics during melanoma immunotherapy. Sequenced by immunoSEQ multiplex PCR; TCRdb stores in-frame clones only, minus some. The sample yields roughly 7,000 clones, 65% to 85% seen once. Sample time point: pre-treatment baseline. The material was blood, obtained from a patient treated with checkpoint blockade. The receptors stem from a human donor with melanoma. Some clones in this sample may be carry-over from other donors' samples.

The rearrangement uses TRBV6-1 and TRBJ2-3; D ambiguous. The CDR3 totals 16 residues. Germline CDR1 MNHNS, CDR2 SASEGT. Between the trimmed V and J ends, which lost 1 base and 2 bases, there was a span of 13 bases. CDR3 region: CASSEEPAENTDTQYF. The CDR3 nucleotides are TGTGCCAGCAGTGAAGAGCCAGCAGAAAACACAGATACGCAGTATTTT.

The chain links TRBV6-5 to TRBJ2-1, with D perhaps TRBD2 (6 bases). This CDR3 is built from 16 residues. Trimming shortened V by 0 bases and J by 4 bases, and 13 bases separated the two germline ends. Germline-derived CDR1 and CDR2 are MNHEY and SVGAGI. In DNA, the CDR3 is TGTGCCAGCAGTTACTCTAGGGGAGGCAGATACAATGAGCAGTTCTTC. Its translation: CASSYSRGGRYNEQFF.

The chain employs TRBV30 and TRBJ1-4, with D uncertain. Germline V CDR1 and CDR2: GTSNPN, SVGIG (reference sequence). V shed 0 bases and J shed 6 bases, with 11 bases lying between them. This CDR3 spans 14 amino acids. The CDR3, as DNA: TGTGCCTGGAGTGTCGGGGTAGGAGATGAAAAACTGTTTTTT. Its translation: CAWSVGVGDEKLFF.

The rearrangement links TRBV7-9 to TRBJ2-5, with 9 bases that match TRBD1. V lost 7 bases, J lost 5 bases, and 14 bases stayed unmatched. There are 16 residues in the CDR3. Germline-derived CDR1 and CDR2 are SEHNR and FQNEAQ (reference sequence). CDR3: CASTTGGYSSPETQYF. Written as DNA, the CDR3 is TGTGCCAGCACCACAGGGGGCTACTCCTCCCCCGAGACCCAGTACTTC.

The chain links TRBV4-1 to TRBJ1-1; D unresolved. Trimming left V 7 bases short and J 1 base short, with 16 bases between. CDR1 is MGHRA, CDR2 YSYEKL, per germline. The length of the CDR3 is 15 residues. CDR3 protein: CASTPTTDPNTEAFF. The DNA of the CDR3 is TGCGCCAGCACCCCCACGACGGACCCGAACACTGAAGCTTTCTTT.

The chain links TRBV5-1 to TRBJ2-7; 9 positions match TRBD2. Losses at the gene ends were 4 bases for V and 0 bases for J; bases not matched to a gene: 5. Germline V gives CDR1 SGHRS, CDR2 YFSETQ. The CDR3 length is 15 residues. The CDR3 sequence is CASSPGTSSSYEQYF. The CDR3 region has the DNA TGCGCCAGCAGCCCCGGGACTAGCAGCTCCTACGAGCAGTACTTC.

A single count supports this clone. V is TRBV18 and J is TRBJ2-7, with D perhaps matching TRBD1 (5 bases). Trimming left V 3 bases short and J 3 bases short, with 12 bases between. Per germline, CDR1 KGHSH and CDR2 LQKENI. The CDR3 extends over 14 amino acids. This chain's CDR3 is CASSPAGQGYEQYF. In nucleotides, the CDR3 is TGTGCCAGCTCACCCGCCGGACAAGGCTACGAGCAGTACTTC.

V gene TRBV28 combines with J gene TRBJ2-7, with 11 bases fitting TRBD2. Germline CDR1 and CDR2: MDHEN and SYDVKM. V dropped 5 bases and J dropped 3; count of bases not matched to a gene: 9. The CDR3 is made up of 16 amino acids. The CDR3 sequence: CASSPFRLAGNYEQYF. DNA of the CDR3: TGTGCCAGCAGTCCATTTAGACTAGCGGGGAACTACGAGCAGTACTTC.

The V call is TRBV5-1, the J call TRBJ1-5, with D unclear. The CDR3 has 13 residues. The V end lost 0 bases, the J end lost 4 bases, and 5 bases lay between the germline ends. Germline loops: CDR1 SGHRS, CDR2 YFSETQ. CDR3: CASSLGANQPQHF. As DNA, the CDR3 is TGCGCCAGCAGCTTGGGGGCGAATCAGCCCCAGCATTTT.

CDR3 coding DNA: TGCGCCAGCAGCTTGGGAGGACAGGGCGGACAAGAGACCCAGTACTTC. This translates into CASSLGGQGGQETQYF. The chain carries TRBV5-1 and TRBJ2-5; 8 bases map to TRBD1. Germline V CDR1 and CDR2: SGHRS, YFSETQ. Unmatched junction bases numbered 6, after V lost 0 bases and J lost 2 bases. CDR3 length: 16 residues. The full variable domain, with the rest looked up from reference TRBV5-1 and TRBJ2-5, is KAGVTQTPRYLIKTRGQQVTLSCSPISGHRSVSWYQQTPGQGLQFLFEYFSETQRNKGNFPGRFSGRQFSNSRSEMNVSTLELGDSALYLCASSLGGQGGQETQYFGPGTRLLVL.